A selection of T cell receptor beta chains follows, all from one sample in a study of blood T cells in healthy people across ages. TCRdb reanalysed the 5' RACE reads using MiXCR and keeps one entry per CDR3 protein. The repertoire has 710,000 or so distinct CDR3 sequences, less than 40% of them found once; the top ten carry 15%. Sequencing was done on a sample of blood. These receptors all come from a woman older than 75 in good health. CDR3s include the opening cysteine and the closing phenylalanine or tryptophan. A D gene is named only where the DNA matches it firmly. Not every row has a clone size; where given, it reads once, few, many or a size class.

clone size	V gene	D gene	J gene	CDR3 DNA	CDR3 protein
NA	TRBV13	NA	TRBJ1-4	TGTGCCAGCAGCTCCCGGACACGAGGGGAAAAACGGTTTTTT	CASSSRTRGEKRFF
few	TRBV28	NA	TRBJ2-1	TGTGCCAGCAGTTGGCCGGCCCGGGCCCTCAATGAGCAGTTCTTC	CASSWPARALNEQFF
many	TRBV2	TRBD1	TRBJ2-7	TGTGCCAGCAGTTCGACAGGGCCCCCCTACGAGCAGTACTTC	CASSSTGPPYEQYF
many	TRBV7-8	NA	TRBJ2-3	TGTGCCAGCAGCTTAGAGAGGGGGGCCACAGATACGCAGTATTTT	CASSLERGATDTQYF
NA	TRBV7-2	TRBD1	TRBJ1-5	TGTGCCAGCAGCCCGACAGGGGGTTCTTTGCCCCAGCATTTT	CASSPTGGSLPQHF
NA	TRBV20-1	TRBD2	TRBJ2-5	TGCAGTGCTAGACTAGCGGGAGCCACTGGGACCCAGTACTTC	CSARLAGATGTQYF
NA	TRBV29-1	NA	TRBJ1-1	TGCAGCGTTGGCGGACAGCCGGAACCTGAAGCTTTCTTT	CSVGGQPEPEAFF
many	TRBV27	TRBD2	TRBJ2-1	TGTGCCAGTAAAATCCTCGGCGGCGGGAGAGGGAATGAGCAGTTCTTC	CASKILGGGRGNEQFF
many	TRBV28	NA	TRBJ2-7	TGTGCCAGCCGCGGAGTCATCTACGAGCAGTACTTC	CASRGVIYEQYF
many	TRBV20-1	TRBD2	TRBJ2-1	TGCAGTGCTAGCGGGACTAGCGGGGGGCTATACAATGAGCAGTTCTTC	CSASGTSGGLYNEQFF
NA	TRBV5-1	TRBD1	TRBJ2-5	TGCGCCAGCAGAGAGGGACAGTTGTACCAAGAGACCCAGTACTTC	CASREGQLYQETQYF
many	TRBV2	TRBD2	TRBJ2-6	TGTGCCAGCAGAAAAGCGGGGGCCCCCTCTGGGGCCAACGTCCTGACTTTC	CASRKAGAPSGANVLTF
many	TRBV5-1	NA	TRBJ2-3	TGCGCCAGCAGCTTGGGGAGGGTAGATACGCAGTATTTT	CASSLGRVDTQYF
few	TRBV20-1	NA	TRBJ2-1	TGCAGTGCCGGGGCCTTAGGGTACAATGAGCAGTTCTTC	CSAGALGYNEQFF
NA	TRBV4-1	NA	TRBJ1-1	TGCGCCAGCAGCCACGTGTCGCCAGGGGTGTACACTGAAGCTTTCTTT	CASSHVSPGVYTEAFF
few	TRBV5-1	TRBD1	TRBJ1-2	TGCGCCAGCAGGGAGAGGGACAGCGTACCCTACACCTTC	CASRERDSVPYTF
many	TRBV7-9	TRBD2	TRBJ2-3	TGTGCCGACGGGGAGGGTGGTGATACGCAGTATTTT	CADGEGGDTQYF
NA	TRBV7-3	NA	TRBJ2-3	TGTGCCAGCAGCTTCAGACGAGCGGCCAATGGGGATACGCAGTATTTT	CASSFRRAANGDTQYF
NA	TRBV29-1	NA	TRBJ1-5	TGCAGCGTCTCCGGCGGCTTGGGGGATCAGCCCCAGCATTTT	CSVSGGLGDQPQHF
many	TRBV2	TRBD1	TRBJ2-7	TGTGCCAGCAGCCCCATAGTGGGACAGGGCTCCGAGCAGTACTTC	CASSPIVGQGSEQYF
NA	TRBV5-1	NA	TRBJ2-3	TGCGCCAGCAGCAAGGACAGTACTAGCGCAGATACGCAGTATTTT	CASSKDSTSADTQYF
many	TRBV20-1	NA	TRBJ2-3	TGCAGTGCTAGAGATCCCCTTCGCACAGATACGCAGTATTTT	CSARDPLRTDTQYF
NA	TRBV7-8	NA	TRBJ2-5	TGTGCCAGCAGCTTAGCGACGGGGCTCCAAGAGACCCAGTACTTC	CASSLATGLQETQYF
NA	TRBV7-9	NA	TRBJ1-2	TGTGCCAGCAGTTATAAAGTAGGGGATGGCTACACCTTC	CASSYKVGDGYTF
many	TRBV12-3/TRBV12-4	NA	TRBJ2-7	TGTGCCAGCAGTTCCTCACCGCCAGGTAGGGAGCAGTACTTC	CASSSSPPGREQYF
few	TRBV5-6	TRBD1	TRBJ1-1	TGTGCCAGCAGCTTGGATCCACAGGGGGACACTGAAGCTTTCTTT	CASSLDPQGDTEAFF
many	TRBV20-1	NA	TRBJ2-1	TGCAGTGCTAGAGATATACGGCAGGGCAATGAGCAGTTCTTC	CSARDIRQGNEQFF
many	TRBV28	TRBD2	TRBJ2-1	TGTGCCAGCAGTTTAGCAGGACTAGCGGGGGGTGAGCAGTTCTTC	CASSLAGLAGGEQFF
many	TRBV20-1	TRBD2	TRBJ2-1	TGCAGTGCAAGGACTAGCGATGACAATGAGCAGTTCTTC	CSARTSDDNEQFF
NA	TRBV6-1	TRBD1	TRBJ2-7	TGTGCCAGCACTGAGACAGGGGTTAGGCACGAGCAGTACTTC	CASTETGVRHEQYF
many	TRBV14	NA	TRBJ2-5	TGTGCCAGCAGCCAAGATAGAACAGACCAAGAGACCCAGTACTTC	CASSQDRTDQETQYF
many	TRBV7-2	TRBD1	TRBJ1-2	TGTGCCAGCAGTCAGACCGGGACAGGGGCTTTAAACTATGGCTACACCTTC	CASSQTGTGALNYGYTF
NA	TRBV6-5	NA	TRBJ2-1	TGTGCCAGCAGTTTATTGGCAGGGTGGGCTGAGCAGTTCTTC	CASSLLAGWAEQFF
NA	TRBV7-8	NA	TRBJ2-1	TGTGCCAGCAGCTTAGTGGCCGCCAATGAGCAGTTCTTC	CASSLVAANEQFF
NA	TRBV12-3/TRBV12-4	NA	TRBJ1-4	TGTGCCAGCAGTCAGAAAGGAGCGAGAGAAAAACTGTTTTTT	CASSQKGAREKLFF
few	TRBV7-2	TRBD2	TRBJ2-2	TGTGCCAGCAGCCCACTAGCGGGGGGTCGTTCCGGGGAGCTGTTTTTT	CASSPLAGGRSGELFF
many	TRBV10-3	TRBD1	TRBJ2-1	TGTGCCATCAGTGAGTCTAGGACAGGGAGCATAAATGAGCAGTTCTTC	CAISESRTGSINEQFF
NA	TRBV7-2	NA	TRBJ2-7	TGCGCCAGCAGCAGCCTTACGGGGATCCTTTACGAGCAGTACTTC	CASSSLTGILYEQYF
many	TRBV5-1	TRBD1	TRBJ2-3	TGCGCCAGCGCAATACAGGGGGCCAGCACAGATACGCAGTATTTT	CASAIQGASTDTQYF
few	TRBV28	NA	TRBJ2-5	TGTGCCACCTACGGGTGGGATGAGACCCAGTACTTC	CATYGWDETQYF
NA	TRBV20-1	NA	TRBJ1-1	TGCAGTGCTAGAGATTTGGGGGGCAGACAGAGGGCTGAAGCTTTCTTT	CSARDLGGRQRAEAFF
NA	TRBV19	NA	TRBJ2-7	TGTGCCAGTAGTAGGGCAAGAGAGCAGTACTTC	CASSRAREQYF
NA	TRBV9	TRBD1	TRBJ2-7	TGTGCCAGCAGCGCCCGGGTGGGACAGACCTCCTACGAGCAGTACTTC	CASSARVGQTSYEQYF
NA	TRBV20-1	NA	TRBJ2-7	TGCAGTGCTCACCTGAGCTCGGGAGATCCTTCGGTCGAGCAGTACTTC	CSAHLSSGDPSVEQYF
many	TRBV7-3	NA	TRBJ2-4	TGTGCCAGCAGCGCTTTAGGGACCGAAAACATTCAGTACTTC	CASSALGTENIQYF
many	TRBV20-1	NA	TRBJ2-1	TGCAGTGCTACGGTAGGGGGGAAGAACTACAATGAGCAGTTCTTC	CSATVGGKNYNEQFF
NA	TRBV11-2	NA	TRBJ1-2	TGTGCCAGCAGCAAGGGTGTACACACCTTC	CASSKGVHTF
NA	TRBV9	TRBD2	TRBJ2-2	TGTGCCAGCAGCGTACTAGCGGGGGGCCTTAACACCGGGGAGCTGTTTTTT	CASSVLAGGLNTGELFF
many	TRBV11-1	TRBD2	TRBJ2-1	TGTGCCAGCAGCCCAGTGGTAGCGGGGGGGTGGAATGAGCAGTTCTTC	CASSPVVAGGWNEQFF
NA	TRBV29-1	TRBD1	TRBJ2-5	TGCAGCGTTATTCTCCGGGACAGGGGCCAAGAGACCCAGTACTTC	CSVILRDRGQETQYF
NA	TRBV3-1	NA	TRBJ2-2	TGTGCCAGCAGCCAAGGAGGGGGACAGAACACCGGGGAGCTGTTTTTT	CASSQGGGQNTGELFF
NA	TRBV7-2	NA	TRBJ2-7	TGTGCCAGCAGCTTAGACGGGCTAGCTTACGAGCAGTACTTC	CASSLDGLAYEQYF
many	TRBV5-1	NA	TRBJ2-5	TGCGCCAGCAGCCCAACAGGGAGTGGGAGAGAGACCCAGTACTTC	CASSPTGSGRETQYF
NA	TRBV5-5	NA	TRBJ1-5	TGTGCCAGCAGCTTGGGGGACGGGTATCAGCCCCAGCATTTT	CASSLGDGYQPQHF
few	TRBV20-1	TRBD2	TRBJ2-3	TGCAGTGCTAGTCCTAGCGGGAGGACAGATACGCAGTATTTT	CSASPSGRTDTQYF
NA	TRBV5-1	NA	TRBJ2-7	TGCGCCAGCGGCTTAGGCCAAAACAATGAGCAGTACTTC	CASGLGQNNEQYF
few	TRBV21-1	NA	TRBJ2-1	TGTGCCAGCAGCAAAGGGCTAGCGGGGGGGGATGAGCAGTTCTTC	CASSKGLAGGDEQFF
NA	TRBV6-2/TRBV6-3	NA	TRBJ1-2	TGTGCCAGCGGACTCCTGAACTATGGCTACACCTTC	CASGLLNYGYTF
few	TRBV6-2/TRBV6-3	NA	TRBJ1-4	TGTGCCAGCAGTTACCGGGATGCAACTAATGAAAAACTGTTTTTT	CASSYRDATNEKLFF